These 3 T cell receptor beta chains came from one sample sequenced in a study of cytomegalovirus exposure and HLA in healthy donors. The table came from immunoSEQ multiplex PCR; TCRdb's copy has only in-frame clones and leaves some out. This table has about 160,000 clones, about 90% appearing once. The sample taken for sequencing was PBMCs. All receptors derive from a woman younger than 35 in good health and CMV-seropositive.

The V gene is TRBV4-2, the J gene TRBJ2-2, with D unresolved. Trimming took 0 bases from V and 7 from J, leaving 9 bases between them. In germline, CDR1 is LGHNA, CDR2 YNFKEQ. This CDR3 contains 14 residues. The CDR3 nucleotides read TGTGCCAGCAGCCAAGACAGGAATGTCGGGGAGCTGTTTTTT. This codes for CASSQDRNVGELFF.

The chain uses TRBV4-3 and TRBJ2-2, with 9 bases fitting TRBD2. Trimming took 0 bases from V and 6 from J; bases not matched to a gene: 11. The germline V gene has CDR1 LGHNA and CDR2 YSLEER. The CDR3 spans 18 residues. Written as DNA, the CDR3 is TGCGCCAGCAGCCAAGATTCCGCGACTAGCGGCAACGCCGGGGAGCTGTTTTTT. The encoded protein is CASSQDSATSGNAGELFF.

The V gene is TRBV7-2, the J gene TRBJ2-7, with 11 bases fitting TRBD2. Per the germline V gene, CDR1 is SGHTA and CDR2 is FQGNSA. The V gene end was trimmed by 3 bases and the J gene end by 6 bases; junction bases not matched to a gene: 7. The CDR3 sequence is 15 residues long. This chain's CDR3 is CASSFSGTSGPEQYF. CDR3 DNA: TGTGCCAGCAGCTTCTCCGGGACTAGCGGTCCCGAGCAGTACTTC.